One sample yielded the 13 T cell receptor beta chains listed below, sequenced in a study of blood T cell repertoires in COVID-19. Assay used: immunoSEQ multiplex PCR; TCRdb lists only in-frame clones, some missing. Of hundreds of thousands of clones in the sample, 90% are singletons; the top ten hold roughly 0.95%. The sequenced sample was PBMCs or T cells enriched from blood (not recorded which). These receptors all stem from a middle-aged man who had been exposed to COVID-19.

The V call is TRBV18, the J call TRBJ2-3; 7 bases map to TRBD2. This CDR3 region has 20 residues. Germline V gives CDR1 KGHSH, CDR2 LQKENI. J gave up 4 bases and V 0 bases, and 19 bases lay outside the gene matches. The CDR3 DNA follows: TGTGCCAGCTCACCACCCCTAGCCGGGGGGACCTCAAGGGCGGCAGATACGCAGTATTTT. This gives the protein CASSPPLAGGTSRAADTQYF.

The J gene is TRBJ2-2, the V gene TRBV28; possibly TRBD1 for D (5 bases). CDR1 and CDR2 (germline): MDHEN, SYDVKM. The ends were cut back, 4 bases at V and 6 bases at J, with 18 bases in the middle. The CDR3 is 16 residues long. CDR3 bases: TGTGCCAGCAGTTATCCCCTCTCCTGGGGCCCCGGGGAGCTGTTTTTT. Translated: CASSYPLSWGPGELFF. The full variable domain, in which reference TRBV28 and TRBJ2-2 provide the parts outside the CDR3, is DVKVTQSSRYLVKRTGEKVFLECVQDMDHENMFWYRQDPGLGLRLIYFSYDVKMKEKGDIPEGYSVSREKKERFSLILESASTNQTSMYLCASSYPLSWGPGELFFGEGSRLTVL.

The chain joins TRBV11-2 to TRBJ2-5, with 8 bases that match TRBD1. V lost 3 bases, J lost 5 bases, and 14 bases stayed unmatched. The CDR3 totals 17 residues. The germline V gene encodes CDR1 SGHAT and CDR2 FQNNGV. The CDR3 protein is CASSLWTGWGLGETQYF. As DNA, the CDR3 is TGTGCCAGCAGCTTGTGGACAGGGTGGGGTTTGGGGGAGACCCAGTACTTC.

This chain uses TRBV6-5 with TRBJ1-6; D is perhaps TRBD1 (5 bases). Germline V gene lookup returns CDR1 MNHEY and CDR2 SVGAGI. Trimming removed 4 bases from V and 10 bases from J, with 17 bases in between. The length of the CDR3 is 15 residues. The chain's CDR3 is CASSSLGRGESPLHF. In DNA, the CDR3 is TGTGCCAGCAGTTCCTTAGGGAGGGGCGAATCACCCCTCCACTTT.

The chain uses TRBV14 and TRBJ2-7; the match to TRBD1 covers 7 bases. CDR3 length equals 16 residues. Germline values: CDR1 SGHDN, CDR2 FVKESK. V was pared by 1 base and J by 3 bases, with 9 bases of the junction left unmatched. This chain's CDR3 is CASSQGTGTAYYEQYF. The CDR3 DNA sequence: TGTGCCAGCAGCCAAGGTACCGGGACAGCGTACTACGAGCAGTACTTC.

The gene calls are TRBV24-1 and TRBJ2-1; D gene uncertain. With 4 bases removed from V and 5 bases from J, the gap between germline ends came to 8 bases. In germline, CDR1 is KGHDR, CDR2 SFDVKD. This CDR3 is 13 amino acids long. This CDR3 is CATSDQRHNEQFF. CDR3 DNA: TGTGCCACCAGTGACCAGCGACACAATGAGCAGTTCTTC.

Regarding this clone: Other DNA sequences from this sample encode an identical CDR3 as well. This sequence joins TRBV5-1 and TRBJ2-3; 8 positions agree with TRBD1. The germline V gene encodes CDR1 SGHRS and CDR2 YFSETQ. The CDR3 consists of 14 residues. The ends lost 3 bases at V and 4 bases at J; junction bases unmatched: 4. The CDR3, as DNA: TGCGCCAGCAGCTCTGGGACAGGATCAGATACGCAGTATTTT. Translation gives CASSSGTGSDTQYF.

Only one count was recorded for this clone. The genes are TRBV19 and TRBJ1-1; possibly TRBD1 for D (6 bases). Trimming stripped 4 bases from V and 0 bases from J, with 9 bases between. This CDR3 has 14 amino acids. Per the germline V gene, CDR1 is LNHDA and CDR2 is SQIVND (reference sequence). The CDR3 loop reads CASSNEGVNTEAFF. Here the CDR3 DNA reads TGTGCCAGTAGTAACGAGGGGGTGAACACTGAAGCTTTCTTT.

V is TRBV5-1 and J is TRBJ1-2, with TRBD1 as a possible D gene (5 bases). Trimming took off 5 bases at V and 4 bases at J, with 18 bases between the two ends. The CDR3 length is 15 residues. Looked up from germline, CDR1 is SGHRS and CDR2 is YFSETQ. The CDR3 DNA reads as TGCGCCAGCAGGAAGGGGTTTGACTTTGGCTATGGCTACACCTTC. It translates to CASRKGFDFGYGYTF.

V gene TRBV15 combines with J gene TRBJ1-2; D uncertain. From germline, CDR1 is LNHNV and CDR2 YYDKDF (reference sequence). This CDR3 has 12 residues. Trimming took 4 bases from V and 0 from J, leaving 3 bases between them. This CDR3 is CATSTANYGYTF. CDR3 nucleotide sequence: TGTGCCACCAGCACCGCTAACTATGGCTACACCTTC. Looking up the rest from reference TRBV15 and TRBJ1-2 gives the full variable domain: DAMVIQNPRYQVTQFGKPVTLSCSQTLNHNVMYWYQQKSSQAPKLLFHYYDKDFNNEADTPDNFQSRRPNTSFCFLDIRSPGLGDTAMYLCATSTANYGYTFGSGTRLTVV.

The chain has TRBV9 and TRBJ2-1; 13 positions agree with TRBD2. V trimming: 4 bases; J trimming: 8 bases; junction bases outside the gene matches: 3. Germline V CDR1 and CDR2: SGDLS, YYNGEE. The CDR3 runs 14 residues. The CDR3 region has the DNA TGTGCCAGCAGCACTAGCGGGAGGGACGATGAGCAGTTCTTC. Translated, it gives CASSTSGRDDEQFF.

CDR3 coding DNA: TGTGCCATCAGTGAGTCTTTTGGGACAGGGTCCTACGAGCAGTACTTC. Protein: CAISESFGTGSYEQYF. The chain combines TRBV10-3 with TRBJ2-7; 9 bases match TRBD1. The V segment lost 0 bases and the J segment 1 base; nucleotides outside the gene matches: 4. The CDR3 length is 16 residues. CDR1 ENHRY and CDR2 SYGVKD come from the germline V gene.

The chain couples TRBV5-1 to TRBJ1-2; 9 nucleotides line up with TRBD1. This CDR3 region has 16 residues. Per the germline V gene, CDR1 is SGHRS and CDR2 is YFSETQ. Trimming removed 4 bases from V and 4 bases from J; junction bases left unmatched: 11. CDR3 sequence reads: CASSPPQGQGIYGYTF. The CDR3 DNA is TGCGCCAGCAGCCCCCCACAGGGACAGGGAATCTATGGCTACACCTTC.